The 5 T cell receptor beta chains below were found in one sample sequenced in a study of blood T cell repertoires in COVID-19. Only in-frame clones appear in the TCRdb table, and some are missing; sequencing was by immunoSEQ multiplex PCR. Of some 33,000 clones listed, 91% were seen once; the top ten hold roughly 5.2%. The sequenced sample consisted of peripheral blood. The receptors here all came from a human donor in a cohort sampled during active COVID-19.

This chain connects TRBV5-1 to TRBJ1-1; perhaps TRBD1 as D (5 bases). The CDR3 contains 14 residues. Germline CDR1 SGHRS, CDR2 YFSETQ. V was trimmed by 2 bases and J by 5 bases, leaving 13 bases between them. The CDR3 protein is CASSFAWGETEAFF. The CDR3 DNA is TGCGCCAGCAGCTTCGCCTGGGGCGAGACTGAAGCTTTCTTT.

This clone was recorded once. V usage is TRBV6-5 and J usage is TRBJ2-1, with 8 bases identical to TRBD2. This CDR3 contains 14 residues. Germline V CDR1 and CDR2: MNHEY, SVGAGI. The trim removed 7 bases at V and 3 bases at J, leaving 5 bases unmatched. The CDR3 DNA sequence: TGTGCCAGCAAGCCGGGACTAGTCTACAATGAGCAGTTCTTC. Protein: CASKPGLVYNEQFF.

The chain recombines TRBV6-5 with TRBJ1-1; D possibly corresponds to TRBD1 (5 bases). Germline V gives CDR1 MNHEY, CDR2 SVGAGI. The V gene lost 6 bases and the J gene lost 1 base, with 15 bases spanning the gap. The length of the CDR3 is 15 residues. DNA for the CDR3: TGTGCCAGCAGCCCGAGGGCGGGGGGGAACACTGAAGCTTTCTTT. Its protein is CASSPRAGGNTEAFF.

This sequence joins TRBV25-1 and TRBJ2-1; TRBD1 matches at 9 bases. Germline V gene data show CDR1 as MGHDK and CDR2 as SYGVNS. The CDR3 has 14 residues. The V segment lost 6 bases and the J segment 10 bases; nucleotides outside the gene matches: 10. The CDR3 DNA reads TGTGCCAGCAGCTTCCCGGGACAGGGTTCCGAGCAGTTCTTC. Translation: CASSFPGQGSEQFF.

V usage is TRBV9 and J usage is TRBJ1-4; 7 bases align to TRBD1. There are 16 residues in the CDR3. With 0 bases clipped from V and 5 bases from J, the junction kept 7 bases outside the gene matches. The germline V gene encodes CDR1 SGDLS and CDR2 YYNGEE. CDR3 bases: TGTGCCAGCAGCGTAGCTACAGGGGCCCTAAATGAAAAACTGTTTTTT. It specifies CASSVATGALNEKLFF.